Shown below are 10 T cell receptor beta chains from a single sample sequenced in a study of blood T cell repertoires in COVID-19 (dated by TCRdb to between 2020 and 2021). The library was built by means of the immunoSEQ multiplex PCR assay. Held by TCRdb, this immuneACCESS table contains in-frame sequences only and omits some clones. Under half of the omission traces to an unresolved V gene where checked; the cause of the rest is unknown. In this sample the table shows approximately 100,000 clones, less than 85% of which occur a single time. The ten biggest clones cover roughly 37% of the sample. The sample was peripheral blood. The receptor source for this set is a man older than 75 with acute or convalescent COVID-19.

The table lists this clone with a count of one. The chain uses TRBV14 and TRBJ1-2, with a possible D match to TRBD1 (6 bases). The CDR3 sequence is 12 residues long. In germline, CDR1 is SGHDN, CDR2 FVKESK. V was trimmed by 4 bases and J by 4 bases, leaving 7 bases between them. The CDR3 region is CASSPGAYGYTF. The DNA of the CDR3 is TGTGCCAGCAGCCCAGGGGCCTATGGCTACACCTTC.

By proportion, this clone is medium-sized. This rearrangement joins TRBV9 to TRBJ2-7; possibly TRBD1 for D (6 bases). Germline V gene data show CDR1 as SGDLS and CDR2 as YYNGEE. V was trimmed by 5 bases and J by 0 bases, leaving 15 bases between them. This CDR3 has 15 amino acids. Here the CDR3 reads CASSQDQGTSYEQYF. The CDR3 nucleotides read TGTGCCAGCAGTCAAGACCAGGGGACCTCCTACGAGCAGTACTTC.

The chain recombines TRBV11-2 with TRBJ2-5, with 7 bases lining up with TRBD2. Germline values: CDR1 SGHAT, CDR2 FQNNGV. With V trimmed by 3 bases and J by 5 bases, 15 bases remained unmatched. This CDR3 comprises 17 residues. This CDR3 is CASSLSLTGGLRETQYF. In nucleotides, the CDR3 is TGTGCCAGCAGCTTGAGTCTCACCGGGGGGTTGAGGGAGACCCAGTACTTC.

As for this clone: One end of the junction fails to match germline, which may point to a read error. The rearrangement links TRBV5-1 to TRBJ1-2, with TRBD1 identical over 10 bases. This CDR3 contains 16 residues. CDR1 is SGHRS, CDR2 YFSETQ, per germline. This CDR3 is CASSLAPGQGINGYTF. CDR3 nucleotides: TGCGCCAGCAGTTTGGCCCCGGGACAGGGGATCAATGGCTACACCTTC.

The gene calls are TRBV24-1 and TRBJ2-7; a weak D match, TRBD1 (5 bases). The CDR3 extends over 15 amino acids. Germline V gene sequence: CDR1 KGHDR, CDR2 SFDVKD. Trimming took 2 bases from V and 0 from J, leaving 10 bases between them. CDR3 region: CATSDWGQGSYEQYF. DNA of the CDR3: TGTGCCACCAGTGATTGGGGCCAGGGCTCCTACGAGCAGTACTTC.

This chain links TRBV7-2 with TRBJ2-7, with TRBD2 identical over 8 bases. The CDR3 consists of 12 residues. V was clipped by 4 bases and J by 6 bases; unmatched bases: 2. Germline loops: CDR1 SGHTA, CDR2 FQGNSA. The CDR3 sequence: CASSSGGVEQYF. CDR3 bases: TGTGCCAGCAGCTCCGGGGGGGTCGAGCAGTACTTC.

The rearrangement links TRBV9 to TRBJ2-7; 12 bases are a match to TRBD1. Germline-derived CDR1 and CDR2 are SGDLS and YYNGEE. This CDR3 is 14 amino acids long. With V trimmed by 3 bases and J by 6 bases, 4 bases remained unmatched. The CDR3: CASSEGQGASEQYF. CDR3 in DNA: TGTGCCAGCAGCGAGGGACAGGGGGCATCCGAGCAGTACTTC.

This sequence joins TRBV5-4 and TRBJ1-4; 8 positions agree with TRBD1. Trimming at V came to 4 bases and at J to 6 bases, leaving 8 bases not matched to a gene. Germline lookup yields CDR1 SGHNT and CDR2 YYREEE (reference sequence). This CDR3 contains 15 residues. The CDR3 region has the DNA TGTGCCAGCAGCCCAGGACAGGGTCGGGATGAAAAACTGTTTTTT. This translates into CASSPGQGRDEKLFF.

The V and J genes are TRBV24-1 and TRBJ2-5; 8 nucleotides align to TRBD1. The CDR3 totals 17 residues. CDR1 is KGHDR, CDR2 SFDVKD, per germline. The ends lost 3 bases at V and 2 bases at J; junction bases unmatched: 10. The CDR3 nucleotides are TGTGCCACCAGTGATCCGCGAGGACAGGGAAAACAAGAGACCCAGTACTTC. The encoded protein is CATSDPRGQGKQETQYF.

V and J are TRBV5-1 and TRBJ1-4, with D unresolved. Germline values: CDR1 SGHRS, CDR2 YFSETQ. V was pared by 6 bases and J by 2 bases, with 14 bases between. CDR3 length: 15 amino acids. The CDR3 DNA reads as TGCGCCAGCATTCTGTACGCGAGGACTAATGAAAAACTGTTTTTT. Its protein product is CASILYARTNEKLFF.